This T cell receptor beta chain comes out of a study of T cells in Graves' hyperthyroidism and ophthalmopathy. This CDR3 spans 15 amino acids. In germline, CDR1 is SGHVS, CDR2 FQNEAQ. The trim removed 5 bases at V and 7 bases at J, leaving 13 bases unmatched. TCR beta CDR3 region amplification was performed from RNA transcripts. A set of HTBI primers served as the primers for a first-round RT-PCR of the TCR CDR3. TCRdb independently ran MiXCR on the multiplex PCR reads; one entry per CDR3 protein. The profile shows roughly 300,000 distinct CDR3 sequences, around 20% of them singletons. The study based diagnoses on clinical symptoms, serum thyroxine and TRAb, thyroid ultrasound and orbital computed tomography. This clonotype was seen many times.

The chain carries TRBV7-8 and TRBJ2-7, with 8 bases identical to TRBD1. The origin of this receptor is a woman in her 50s with Graves' hyperthyroidism. Sample: blood. Here the CDR3 reads CASSPTGGVVWEQYF. The CDR3 coding sequence is TGTGCCAGCAGCCCTACAGGGGGTGTCGTGTGGGAGCAGTACTTC.